The entry below describes one TCR beta chain. Its antigen is not identified. The data were taken from a study of CD8 T cells in ankylosing spondylitis. The length of the CDR3 is 14 residues. V lost 1 base and J lost 4, with 10 bases in between. Libraries of TCR beta came from quantitative 5'-RACE with molecular barcodes. TCRdb re-derived calls from the 5' RACE reads in MiXCR, one entry per CDR3 protein. The data contain about 750,000 distinct CDR3 sequences, 15% to 20% of them singletons. Study results and caveats: Blood of patients with ankylosing spondylitis appeared to be characterized by a TCR beta motif of eight highly homologous variants. A subset of motif variants has previously been described in the synovial fluid and blood of reactive arthritis. Disease-linked clones had a CD8+ phenotype and relatively low frequency in peripheral blood. It was reported that disease-linked clones were significantly enriched in matched ankylosing spondylitis synovial fluid.

The receptor was derived from a male donor with ankylosing spondylitis. V is TRBV12-3 or TRBV12-4 and J is TRBJ1-1; no clear D gene. Sequencing was performed on blood, either unsorted or a sorted T cell fraction (not recorded which). The CDR3 DNA is TGTGCCAGCAGTTTAGTTGGGCCCGGCACTGAAGCTTTCTTT. It encodes CASSLVGPGTEAFF.